This T cell receptor beta chain was sequenced during a study of HIV-infected children after antiretroviral therapy interruption. Treatment: PENTA 11 planned treatment interruption arm or continuous ART arm. This CDR3 has 15 amino acids. Trimming removed 3 bases at V and 0 bases at J, with 12 bases between. Germline V gene sequence: CDR1 KGHSH, CDR2 LQKENI. Unique molecular identifiers were included in an RNA-based 3' RACE TCR library. TCRdb recomputed calls from the 3' RACE reads with MiXCR, one row per CDR3 protein. The repertoire holds about 89,000 distinct CDR3 sequences, roughly 6.7% seen once, with more than 0.95% in the top ten. At least ten counts were recorded for this clonotype.

The clonotype originates from a pool of human donors with HIV. The chain uses TRBV18 and TRBJ2-7; the D gene is possibly TRBD1 (6 bases). The sample consisted of CD45RA+ CD4+ T cells from PBMCs, pooled from several time points, taken from a donor given antiretroviral therapy, either interrupted or continuous. Stated subset: naive CD4+ CD45RA+ CD45RO- T cells. The CDR3 DNA reads TGTGCCAGCTCACCCCCAGGGGACCCCTCCTACGAGCAGTACTTC. It yields the protein CASSPPGDPSYEQYF. Full variable domain (rest looked up from reference TRBV18 and TRBJ2-7): NAGVMQNPRHLVRRRGQEARLRCSPMKGHSHVYWYRQLPEEGLKFMVYLQKENIIDESGMPKERFSAEFPKEGPSILRIQQVVRGDSAAYFCASSPPGDPSYEQYFGPGTRLTVT.